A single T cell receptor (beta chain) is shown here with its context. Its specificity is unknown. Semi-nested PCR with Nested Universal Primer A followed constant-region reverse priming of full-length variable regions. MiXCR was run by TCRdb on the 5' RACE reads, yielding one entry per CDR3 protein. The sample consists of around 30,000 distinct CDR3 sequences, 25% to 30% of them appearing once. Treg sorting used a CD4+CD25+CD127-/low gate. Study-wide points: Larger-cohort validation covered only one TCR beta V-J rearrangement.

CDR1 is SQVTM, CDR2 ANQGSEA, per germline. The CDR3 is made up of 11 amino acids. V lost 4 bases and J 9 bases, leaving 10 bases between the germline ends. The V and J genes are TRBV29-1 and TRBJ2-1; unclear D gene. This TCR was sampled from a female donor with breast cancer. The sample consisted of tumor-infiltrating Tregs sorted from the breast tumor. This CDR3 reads CSVVVTGEQFF. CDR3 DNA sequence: TGCAGCGTTGTGGTCACGGGTGAGCAGTTCTTC.